These T cell receptor beta chains were read from a single sample in a study of blood T cell repertoires in COVID-19. Method: immunoSEQ multiplex PCR; TCRdb's copy keeps in-frame clones and lacks some. The table shows a few hundred thousand clones, with roughly 89% occurring only once. Material for sequencing was PBMCs or T cells enriched from blood (not recorded which). These receptors were collected from a woman between 18 and 30 years old with acute COVID-19. Each CDR3 is given with its conserved first and last residue. A D gene is named only where the DNA matches it firmly. Clone size is shown for a subset of rows, as once, few, many or a class of expanded clone.

J,V,size,D,DNA,CDR3
TRBJ1-1,TRBV6-5,-,-,TGTGCCAGCAGTCCAAACAAGGGGACTGAAGCTTTCTTT,CASSPNKGTEAFF
TRBJ1-1,TRBV6-5,-,-,TGTGCCAGCAGGATTGGGACACCTACCGGTGGGGCTTTCTTT,CASRIGTPTGGAFF
TRBJ1-2,TRBV28,-,-,TGTGCCAGCAGTTTATCGGGGGGGCGCAGTAACTATGGCTACACCTTC,CASSLSGGRSNYGYTF
TRBJ2-2,TRBV6-4,-,TRBD1,TGTGCCAGCAGTGGGGGACAGACGAACACCGGGGAGCTGTTTTTT,CASSGGQTNTGELFF
TRBJ1-1,TRBV7-2,-,-,TGTGCCAGCAGCTTAGAGGGTACGAGGGCTGAAGCTTTCTTT,CASSLEGTRAEAFF
TRBJ2-7,TRBV11-3,few,-,TGTGCCAGCAGTCCCCCGGGTACCGGGGTGATATGGGAGCAGTACTTC,CASSPPGTGVIWEQYF
TRBJ1-5,TRBV24-1,-,-,TGTGCCACCTCAGACACAACACCCGATCAGCCCCAGCATTTT,CATSDTTPDQPQHF
TRBJ1-3,TRBV19,-,-,TGTGCCAGTAGTATGAGTGGGCACTCTGGAAACACCATATATTTT,CASSMSGHSGNTIYF
TRBJ2-2,TRBV11-2,-,TRBD1,TGTGCCAGCAGCAGGACAGGGGTTACGAACACCGGGGAGCTGTTTTTT,CASSRTGVTNTGELFF
TRBJ2-1,TRBV27,-,TRBD2,TGTGCCAGCAGTCCCGGCGGACTAGCGGCTTACAATGAGCAGTTCTTC,CASSPGGLAAYNEQFF
TRBJ2-2,TRBV24-1,-,-,TGTGCCACCAGTGATCCCGCTTGGGGCAGGACGAACACCGGGGAGCTGTTTTTT,CATSDPAWGRTNTGELFF
TRBJ2-3,TRBV7-3,-,-,TGTGCCAGCAGCTTAGATCCGGGCACAGATACGCAGTATTTT,CASSLDPGTDTQYF
TRBJ1-2,TRBV3-1/TRBV3-2,few,TRBD1,TGTGCCAGCAGCCCGACAGGGGATTATGGCTACACCTTC,CASSPTGDYGYTF
TRBJ2-6,TRBV11-3,-,-,TGTGCCAGCAGCTTAGTAGCTGGGGCCAACGTCCTGACTTTC,CASSLVAGANVLTF
TRBJ1-2,TRBV28,-,-,TGTGCCAGCAGTTTATTTACGGGAGGGGGTAGCGGCGGCTACACCTTC,CASSLFTGGGSGGYTF
TRBJ1-2,TRBV19,-,-,TGTGCCAGTAGTATCAACTTTCCTAACTATGGCTACACCTTC,CASSINFPNYGYTF
TRBJ2-7,TRBV5-1,-,TRBD1,TGCGCCAGCAGCCGCTGGGACAGCTTCAGCGAGCAGTACTTC,CASSRWDSFSEQYF
TRBJ2-6,TRBV5-1,-,-,TGCGCCAGCAGCTTGAGGGGGGGCCCCTCTGGGGCCAACGTCCTGACTTTC,CASSLRGGPSGANVLTF